The TCR beta chain described here comes from a study of shared clonotypes between healthy human individuals (TCRdb year 2020). Background for the entire study: The cohort comprised two women and a few men aged 18 to 49 years. To estimate repertoire size and how much clonotypes are shared between individuals, the study performed deep sequencing of blood TCR repertoires from about five healthy adults. Between about 0.85 and 9.5 billion PBMCs per donor were obtained by leukapheresis. For each donor, CD4 naive and CD4 memory were each given three plates, CD8 naive was given two plates, and CD8 memory was given one plate. Different laboratories and diverse techniques were used to prepare libraries and sequence TCR repertoires, to increase sequencing depth and limit assay-specific biases.

Comments on this clone: The antigen it binds to is not known. No quality values exist for individual bases; no much larger clone is one base distant.

Broad study findings and their caveats: Compared with non-shared clonotypes, the clonotypes found in all four sorted-subset donors had higher generation probabilities. Rarefaction of sorted-subset datasets indicated incomplete sequencing despite the large sequencing depth. The small number of donors limited the genetic and exposure-history diversity represented. Pairwise subsampling led to the expectation that sequencing depth would affect the degree of clonotype sharing among donors. When a few donors were compared, the shared fraction of clonotypes was around 5% for naive CD4, 3% to 4% for naive CD8, roughly 2.3% for memory CD4, and less than 0.45% for memory CD8. Naive subsets generally had larger estimated clonotype richness than memory subsets did. Sampling was limited to blood, and TCR repertoires in tissue likely differ from TCR repertoires in blood.

The donors were healthy, HIV-negative adults with no recently reported acute infections or vaccinations. Every donor was a Caucasian adult residing in Nashville, Tennessee, USA. CD4+ T cells were enriched by magnetic negative selection, after which naive cells were positively selected on CD45RA and the negative fraction was taken as the memory subset. Blood was collected by leukapheresis, and PBMCs were isolated by Ficoll-Histopaque density gradient centrifugation and then cryopreserved in liquid nitrogen vapor phase. Analytical flow cytometry was used to check the purity and quantity of every magnetically sorted T cell population. Genomic DNA was isolated from each sorted fraction and quantified by UV absorbance on a Nanodrop 2000c. Using the deep immunoSEQ assay, TCR CDR3 regions were amplified from genomic DNA by multiplex PCR. For each cell subset, the extracted genomic DNA was distributed evenly across all wells of several immunoSEQ 96-well plates, and each plate served as one replicate. For sorted subsets, 200 to 250 ng of genomic DNA, equivalent to some 33,000 T cell genomes, went into each replicate PCR. The purified libraries were quantified using a Qubit 3.0 fluorometer, sized with a Bioanalyzer 2100, and then quantified again using the KAPA Library Quantification kit. Each immunoSEQ 96-well plate was sequenced on its own single-read 150-cycle Illumina NextSeq 550 flow cell. As for how the authors treated the data: Because the immunoSEQ output held only junctional sequences and lacked quality scores, the filtering could not match the filtering applied to full-length reads. Sequences were annotated with PyIR, a Python wrapper for IgBLAST v1.9, and V/J genes and CDR3 were assigned using IMGT germline references. Any read was removed if the V/J assignment was weak (E-value above 1e-6), the CDR3 was missing, or the read contained stop codons, out-of-frame junctions, or ambiguous translated residues. V3J clonotypes were defined as sequences sharing an identical inferred V gene, J gene, and CDR3 amino acid sequence. The percentage overlap between two repertoires was calculated by dividing the number of shared unique clonotypes by the size of the smaller repertoire. Three approaches were used to assess repertoire richness: RTK rarefaction, the Chao1 estimator, and Recon v2.1 estimates of unobserved clonotypes. Generation probabilities were computed with OLGA for all TCRbeta clonotypes obtained by the gDNA method from four donors. TCRdb retrieved this table from immuneACCESS and kept in-frame rearrangements only. Not all clones are present; in checked studies, unresolved V genes account for under half, and no reason is known for the remainder. The V and J calls and the clone size are those of that table, but D and trimming were determined from the DNA. In this sample the table shows 2 million to 2.5 million clones, roughly 93% of which occur a single time. The ten most abundant clones make up around 0.37% of the sample.

Measured from the cysteine to the phenylalanine, the CDR3 is 15 residues long. Of all the DNA, just the CDR3 is kept, 45 bases in frame from base 1. A distance of 19 bases separates the germline ends of V and J, which lose 6 bases and 3 bases respectively. According to the germline V gene, CDR1 reads SQVTM and CDR2 reads ANQGSEA. The specimen was naive CD4+ T cells from PBMCs. Sample cell subset or site, as interpreted from the label and publication: CD45RA+ positively selected. The chain was built from TRBV29-1 and TRBJ2-3, with the D gene uncertain. The sequence derives from a man aged 18 to 30 in good health. Some clones in this sample may be carry-over from other donors' samples. The DNA sequence is as follows: TGCAGCGTCCCAACCCTGGGCGGTATGACAGATACGCAGTATTTT. Translated, this gives CSVPTLGGMTDTQYF.